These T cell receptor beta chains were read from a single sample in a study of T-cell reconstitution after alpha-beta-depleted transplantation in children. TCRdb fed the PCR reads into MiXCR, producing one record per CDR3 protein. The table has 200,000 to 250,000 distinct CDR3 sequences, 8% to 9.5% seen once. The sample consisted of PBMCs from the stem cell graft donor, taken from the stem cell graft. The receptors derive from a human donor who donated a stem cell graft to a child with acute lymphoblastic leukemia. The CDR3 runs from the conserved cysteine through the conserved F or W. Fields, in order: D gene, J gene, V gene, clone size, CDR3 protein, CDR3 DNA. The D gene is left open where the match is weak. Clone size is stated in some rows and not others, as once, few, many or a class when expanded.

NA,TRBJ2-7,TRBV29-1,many,CSVTPTGTQEGEQYF,TGCAGCGTCACACCAACCGGGACACAGGAAGGCGAGCAGTACTTC
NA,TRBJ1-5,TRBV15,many,CATSLRRSGQPQHF,TGTGCCACCAGCCTTCGAAGATCTGGTCAGCCCCAGCATTTT
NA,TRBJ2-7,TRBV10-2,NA,CASSESKVRDEQYF,TGCGCCAGCAGTGAGTCAAAGGTACGGGACGAGCAGTACTTC
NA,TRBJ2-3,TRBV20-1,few,CSARGGGGTSTDTQYF,TGCAGTGCTAGAGGAGGGGGGGGGACAAGCACAGATACGCAGTATTTT
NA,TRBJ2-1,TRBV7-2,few,CASSLGNNWGDEQFF,TGTGCCAGCAGCTTAGGAAATAACTGGGGGGATGAGCAGTTCTTC
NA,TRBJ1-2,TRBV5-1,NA,CASSLDRYGYTF,TGCGCCAGCAGCTTGGACAGATATGGCTACACCTTC
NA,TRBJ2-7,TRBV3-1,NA,CASSQDWSALREQYF,TGTGCCAGCAGCCAAGATTGGAGCGCCCTGAGAGAGCAGTACTTC
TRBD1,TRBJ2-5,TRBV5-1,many,CASSGQGVGETQYF,TGCGCCAGCAGTGGACAGGGGGTAGGAGAGACCCAGTACTTC
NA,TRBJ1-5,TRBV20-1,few,CSARQAYSNQPQHF,TGCAGTGCTAGACAGGCATATAGCAATCAGCCCCAGCATTTT
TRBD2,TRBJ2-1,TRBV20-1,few,CSAPARLAGGRNEQFF,TGCAGTGCCCCGGCCCGACTAGCGGGGGGGCGCAATGAGCAGTTCTTC
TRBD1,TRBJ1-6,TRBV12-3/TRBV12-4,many,CASRVGTGYFSPLHF,TGTGCCAGCCGAGTAGGGACAGGGTACTTTTCACCCCTCCACTTT
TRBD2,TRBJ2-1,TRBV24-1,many,CATSDPSGGASYEQFF,TGTGCCACCAGTGATCCGAGCGGGGGGGCCTCGTATGAGCAGTTCTTC
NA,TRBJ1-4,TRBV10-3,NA,CAISDVKNEKLFF,TGTGCCATCAGTGATGTTAAAAATGAAAAACTGTTTTTT
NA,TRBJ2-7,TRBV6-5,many,CASSYSFAGSYEQYF,TGTGCCAGCAGTTACTCCTTCGCAGGCTCCTACGAGCAGTACTTC
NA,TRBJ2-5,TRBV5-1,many,CASSLGGQETQYF,TGCGCCAGCAGCTTGGGGGGACAAGAGACCCAGTACTTC
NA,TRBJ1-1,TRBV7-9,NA,CASRKGSTEAFF,TGTGCCAGCAGGAAGGGTAGCACTGAAGCTTTCTTT
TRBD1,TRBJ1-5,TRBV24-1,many,CATGQGGSFSNQPQHF,TGTGCCACCGGGCAGGGGGGATCGTTTAGCAATCAGCCCCAGCATTTT
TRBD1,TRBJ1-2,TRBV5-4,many,CASSFGQGGYGYTF,TGTGCCAGCAGCTTTGGACAGGGAGGCTATGGCTACACCTTC
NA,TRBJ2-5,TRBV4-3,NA,CASSQGQQGPQETQYF,TGCGCCAGCAGCCAAGGACAACAGGGCCCCCAAGAGACCCAGTACTTC
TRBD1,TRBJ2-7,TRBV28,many,CASSLGQLSYEQYF,TGTGCCAGCAGCCTGGGACAGCTCTCCTACGAGCAGTACTTC
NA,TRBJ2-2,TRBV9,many,CASSVGGANTGELFF,TGTGCCAGCAGCGTAGGGGGGGCCAACACCGGGGAGCTGTTTTTT
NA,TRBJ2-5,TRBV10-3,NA,CAISKAAAGETQYF,TGTGCCATCAGCAAGGCGGCGGCGGGAGAGACCCAGTACTTC
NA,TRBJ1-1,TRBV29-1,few,CSVVRGGVLNTEAFF,TGCAGCGTTGTCAGGGGAGGTGTTTTGAACACTGAAGCTTTCTTT
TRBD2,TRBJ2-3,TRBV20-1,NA,CSAEGGTSGGGTDTQYF,TGCAGTGCTGAGGGTGGGACTAGCGGGGGAGGCACAGATACGCAGTATTTT
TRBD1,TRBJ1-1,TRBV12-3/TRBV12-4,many,CASRGTGGNTEAFF,TGTGCCAGCAGGGGGACAGGGGGCAACACTGAAGCTTTCTTT
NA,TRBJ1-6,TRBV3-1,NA,CASSQDSGTVNSPLHF,TGTGCCAGCAGCCAAGATAGTGGGACGGTGAATTCACCCCTCCACTTT